Listed below are T cell receptor beta chains from one sample, sequenced in a study of blood T cell repertoires in COVID-19. Sequenced by immunoSEQ multiplex PCR; TCRdb stores in-frame clones only, minus some. The sample lists 100,000 to 150,000 clones; around 82% were seen once. Sequenced material: peripheral blood. The receptors stem from a man aged 25 to 40 with COVID-19, enrolled during active disease. CDR3s include the opening cysteine and the closing phenylalanine or tryptophan. The order of the fields is V gene, D gene, clone size, J gene, CDR3 length, CDR3 DNA, CDR3 protein. The D gene is left open where the match is weak. Clone size appears in some rows only: once, few, many, or a class for an expanded clone.

V gene: TRBV4-2; D gene: -; clone size: few; J gene: TRBJ2-2; CDR3 length: 12; CDR3 DNA: TGTGCCAGCAGCCCAGGTGCCGGGGAGCTGTTTTTT; CDR3 protein: CASSPGAGELFF
V gene: TRBV3-1/TRBV3-2; D gene: TRBD1; clone size: few; J gene: TRBJ2-4; CDR3 length: 11; CDR3 DNA: TGTGCCAGCAGACAGGGGAACATTCAGTACTTC; CDR3 protein: CASRQGNIQYF
V gene: TRBV30; D gene: TRBD2; clone size: -; J gene: TRBJ2-7; CDR3 length: 15; CDR3 DNA: TGTGCCTGGGAAGGTGTAGCGGGAGGGTCCTACGAGCAGTACTTC; CDR3 protein: CAWEGVAGGSYEQYF
V gene: TRBV19; D gene: -; clone size: -; J gene: TRBJ1-5; CDR3 length: 15; CDR3 DNA: TGTGCCAGTACTGGGGCCGCCCGATTAGGTCAGCCCCAGCATTTT; CDR3 protein: CASTGAARLGQPQHF
V gene: TRBV12-5; D gene: TRBD1; clone size: -; J gene: TRBJ1-2; CDR3 length: 15; CDR3 DNA: TGTGCTAGTGGTTTCCCGGGACAGGGCCTCTATGGCTACACCTTC; CDR3 protein: CASGFPGQGLYGYTF
V gene: TRBV10-3; D gene: TRBD1; clone size: -; J gene: TRBJ1-2; CDR3 length: 14; CDR3 DNA: TGTGCCATCAGTGACGACCAGGGGGGCTATGGCTACACCTTC; CDR3 protein: CAISDDQGGYGYTF
V gene: TRBV5-1; D gene: TRBD2; clone size: -; J gene: TRBJ2-5; CDR3 length: 16; CDR3 DNA: TGCGCCAGCAGCTTCGGACTAGCGGGACGCCAAGAGACCCAGTACTTC; CDR3 protein: CASSFGLAGRQETQYF
V gene: TRBV27; D gene: TRBD1; clone size: few; J gene: TRBJ2-7; CDR3 length: 14; CDR3 DNA: TGTGCCAGCAGGCCGGGACAGAGCTCCTACGAGCAGTACTTC; CDR3 protein: CASRPGQSSYEQYF
V gene: TRBV10-1; D gene: -; clone size: -; J gene: TRBJ2-2; CDR3 length: 13; CDR3 DNA: TGCGCCAGCAGTGAGTCAGGGGTCGGGGAGCTGTTTTTT; CDR3 protein: CASSESGVGELFF
V gene: TRBV5-6; D gene: -; clone size: once; J gene: TRBJ1-6; CDR3 length: 15; CDR3 DNA: TGTGCCAGCAGGTTACTCGGAGTCTATAATTCACCCCTCCACTTT; CDR3 protein: CASRLLGVYNSPLHF
V gene: TRBV6-1; D gene: -; clone size: -; J gene: TRBJ2-2; CDR3 length: 16; CDR3 DNA: TGTGCCAGCAGTGAATACGATCTCACTTACACCGGGGAGCTGTTTTTT; CDR3 protein: CASSEYDLTYTGELFF
V gene: TRBV5-6; D gene: TRBD1; clone size: -; J gene: TRBJ1-1; CDR3 length: 12; CDR3 DNA: TGTGCCAGCAGCCCGGGACAGTCAAAAGCTTTCTTT; CDR3 protein: CASSPGQSKAFF
V gene: TRBV29-1; D gene: -; clone size: -; J gene: TRBJ1-1; CDR3 length: 10; CDR3 DNA: TGCAGCGTTGTATCGGCTGAAGCTTTCTTT; CDR3 protein: CSVVSAEAFF
V gene: TRBV23-1; D gene: TRBD1; clone size: once; J gene: TRBJ2-7; CDR3 length: 19; CDR3 DNA: TGCGCCAGCAGTCAATCGGTAGAAGGTGTCGACAGGGGGTACTACGAGCAGTACTTC; CDR3 protein: CASSQSVEGVDRGYYEQYF
V gene: TRBV4-1; D gene: -; clone size: -; J gene: TRBJ1-5; CDR3 length: 14; CDR3 DNA: TGCGCCAGCAGCCAACCCGGGACAAATCAGCCCCAGCATTTT; CDR3 protein: CASSQPGTNQPQHF
V gene: TRBV21-1; D gene: -; clone size: -; J gene: TRBJ2-7; CDR3 length: 17; CDR3 DNA: TGTGCCAGCAGCAAAGCTGGTGGGCAGGGGGAAGACTACGAGCAGTACTTC; CDR3 protein: CASSKAGGQGEDYEQYF
V gene: TRBV9; D gene: -; clone size: -; J gene: TRBJ2-6; CDR3 length: 19; CDR3 DNA: TGTGCCAGCGGGGCCCTCCGGTCGGGTTTTAGCTCTGGGGCCAACGTCCTGACTTTC; CDR3 protein: CASGALRSGFSSGANVLTF
V gene: TRBV9; D gene: TRBD2; clone size: -; J gene: TRBJ2-1; CDR3 length: 15; CDR3 DNA: TGTGCCAGCAGCGTAGAGGGGACTAGGGACGATGAGCAGTTCTTC; CDR3 protein: CASSVEGTRDDEQFF
V gene: TRBV18; D gene: -; clone size: -; J gene: TRBJ1-3; CDR3 length: 17; CDR3 DNA: TGTGCCAGCTCAGGCGGACCAATGGGGAGCTCTGGAAACACCATATATTTT; CDR3 protein: CASSGGPMGSSGNTIYF
V gene: TRBV2; D gene: -; clone size: few; J gene: TRBJ2-5; CDR3 length: 15; CDR3 DNA: TGTGCCAGCACCCACAGACCCCACCGGGGAGAGACCCAGTACTTC; CDR3 protein: CASTHRPHRGETQYF
V gene: TRBV30; D gene: -; clone size: -; J gene: TRBJ1-2; CDR3 length: 16; CDR3 DNA: TGTGCCTGGAGTGTGCCCCTCGACAGGCTTAACTATGGCTACACCTTC; CDR3 protein: CAWSVPLDRLNYGYTF
V gene: TRBV6-5; D gene: -; clone size: few; J gene: TRBJ1-1; CDR3 length: 14; CDR3 DNA: TGTGCCAGCAGTCCCCGGGGAGGGAGCACTGAAGCTTTCTTT; CDR3 protein: CASSPRGGSTEAFF
V gene: TRBV30; D gene: -; clone size: -; J gene: TRBJ1-1; CDR3 length: 14; CDR3 DNA: TGTGCCTGGAGTGAGGGGCGGGGGGCAACTGAAGCTTTCTTT; CDR3 protein: CAWSEGRGATEAFF
V gene: TRBV5-1; D gene: TRBD2; clone size: -; J gene: TRBJ2-1; CDR3 length: 14; CDR3 DNA: TGCGCCAGCAGCGCTAGCGGGGGTTACAATGAGCAGTTCTTC; CDR3 protein: CASSASGGYNEQFF
V gene: TRBV6-6; D gene: TRBD2; clone size: -; J gene: TRBJ2-7; CDR3 length: 13; CDR3 DNA: TGTGCCAGCAGTCGGACTAGCGGGGCCGAGCAGTACTTC; CDR3 protein: CASSRTSGAEQYF
V gene: TRBV25-1; D gene: -; clone size: -; J gene: TRBJ1-5; CDR3 length: 15; CDR3 DNA: TGTGCCAGCAGTGAGGGCTCAGCTAGCAATCAGCCCCAGCATTTT; CDR3 protein: CASSEGSASNQPQHF
V gene: TRBV21-1; D gene: -; clone size: -; J gene: TRBJ2-1; CDR3 length: 13; CDR3 DNA: TGTGCCAGCAGCAAATACGGGAGAAATGAGCAGTTCTTC; CDR3 protein: CASSKYGRNEQFF
V gene: TRBV9; D gene: TRBD2; clone size: -; J gene: TRBJ2-3; CDR3 length: 16; CDR3 DNA: TGTGCCAGCAGCGGGTCCCGGGAACTAGCGACAGATACGCAGTATTTT; CDR3 protein: CASSGSRELATDTQYF
V gene: TRBV2; D gene: -; clone size: -; J gene: TRBJ1-1; CDR3 length: 11; CDR3 DNA: TGTGCCAGCATCTATGCCACTGAAGCTTTCTTT; CDR3 protein: CASIYATEAFF
V gene: TRBV7-9; D gene: -; clone size: -; J gene: TRBJ2-5; CDR3 length: 14; CDR3 DNA: TGTGCCAGCAGCTCCTCCCGGGGTGGGGAGACCCAGTACTTC; CDR3 protein: CASSSSRGGETQYF
V gene: TRBV19; D gene: TRBD1; clone size: -; J gene: TRBJ1-1; CDR3 length: 18; CDR3 DNA: TGTGCCAGTAGTATTTTCGGGACAGGGGGCACCGGAGCGCCTGAAGCTTTCTTT; CDR3 protein: CASSIFGTGGTGAPEAFF
V gene: TRBV28; D gene: TRBD2; clone size: few; J gene: TRBJ2-5; CDR3 length: 15; CDR3 DNA: TGTGCCAGCAGCCCCCGGGCGGGGGGTCGAGAGACCCAGTACTTC; CDR3 protein: CASSPRAGGRETQYF
V gene: TRBV9; D gene: -; clone size: -; J gene: TRBJ2-3; CDR3 length: 19; CDR3 DNA: TGTGCCAGCAGCGAATCCCCGGGACTGCTGCTAGTTGGCACAGATACGCAGTATTTT; CDR3 protein: CASSESPGLLLVGTDTQYF
V gene: TRBV5-1; D gene: -; clone size: -; J gene: TRBJ2-3; CDR3 length: 17; CDR3 DNA: TGCGCCAGCACCATGTTCCCCGTTGGAGGTGGCACAGATACGCAGTATTTT; CDR3 protein: CASTMFPVGGGTDTQYF
V gene: TRBV3-1/TRBV3-2; D gene: -; clone size: few; J gene: TRBJ1-1; CDR3 length: 14; CDR3 DNA: TGTGCCAGCAGCCAAGGACTACCGAACACTGAAGCTTTCTTT; CDR3 protein: CASSQGLPNTEAFF
V gene: TRBV4-2; D gene: TRBD1; clone size: -; J gene: TRBJ1-5; CDR3 length: 18; CDR3 DNA: TGTGCCAGCAGCCATACTCCGGGACAGCTTTTTGGCAATCAGCCCCAGCATTTT; CDR3 protein: CASSHTPGQLFGNQPQHF
V gene: TRBV3-1/TRBV3-2; D gene: TRBD2; clone size: once; J gene: TRBJ2-1; CDR3 length: 15; CDR3 DNA: TGTGCCAGCAGCCAAGGACGGACTAGCGGACATGAGCAGTTCTTC; CDR3 protein: CASSQGRTSGHEQFF
V gene: TRBV3-1/TRBV3-2; D gene: -; clone size: -; J gene: TRBJ1-4; CDR3 length: 14; CDR3 DNA: TGTGCCAGCAGCCAAACAAGGGGTGGGGAAAAACTGTTTTTT; CDR3 protein: CASSQTRGGEKLFF
V gene: TRBV5-1; D gene: -; clone size: few; J gene: TRBJ2-1; CDR3 length: 15; CDR3 DNA: TGCGCCAGCAGCTTTCTGGGGGGGGCCGTCGATGAGCAGTTCTTC; CDR3 protein: CASSFLGGAVDEQFF
V gene: TRBV2; D gene: -; clone size: -; J gene: TRBJ1-1; CDR3 length: 14; CDR3 DNA: TGTGCCAGCAGATCAGTCCAGGGTAGGACTGAAGCTTTCTTT; CDR3 protein: CASRSVQGRTEAFF
V gene: TRBV29-1; D gene: -; clone size: -; J gene: TRBJ1-1; CDR3 length: 13; CDR3 DNA: TGCAGCGTTGCCACCCAGTTCGCAGGGGAAGCTTTCTTT; CDR3 protein: CSVATQFAGEAFF
V gene: TRBV6-5; D gene: TRBD1; clone size: once; J gene: TRBJ1-1; CDR3 length: 14; CDR3 DNA: TGTGCCAGCAGCCCCGGACAGGGGCACACTGAAGCTTTCTTT; CDR3 protein: CASSPGQGHTEAFF
V gene: TRBV3-1/TRBV3-2; D gene: TRBD1; clone size: few; J gene: TRBJ1-2; CDR3 length: 21; CDR3 DNA: TGTGCCAGCAGCCCGACACAACTTCTTCAGGGGGCCCGCCTGACTAACTATGGCTACACCTTC; CDR3 protein: CASSPTQLLQGARLTNYGYTF
V gene: TRBV6-2/TRBV6-3; D gene: -; clone size: -; J gene: TRBJ2-7; CDR3 length: 13; CDR3 DNA: TGTGCCAGCAGTTATGGGAGCGTTTACGAGCAGTACTTC; CDR3 protein: CASSYGSVYEQYF
V gene: TRBV2; D gene: TRBD1; clone size: once; J gene: TRBJ1-2; CDR3 length: 13; CDR3 DNA: TGTGCCAGCAAAGGACAGGGGTACTATGGCTACACCTTC; CDR3 protein: CASKGQGYYGYTF
V gene: TRBV10-3; D gene: -; clone size: -; J gene: TRBJ1-2; CDR3 length: 13; CDR3 DNA: TGTGCCATCACCGAGGGGAGGGGCGATGGCTACACCTTC; CDR3 protein: CAITEGRGDGYTF
V gene: TRBV7-9; D gene: -; clone size: -; J gene: TRBJ2-2; CDR3 length: 12; CDR3 DNA: TGTGCCAGCAGCTCCGACACCGGGGAGCTGTTTTTT; CDR3 protein: CASSSDTGELFF
V gene: TRBV6-6; D gene: -; clone size: -; J gene: TRBJ1-1; CDR3 length: 15; CDR3 DNA: TGTGCCCATGCAATAGTTAAAGGGGAGGGGACTGAAGCTTTCTTT; CDR3 protein: CAHAIVKGEGTEAFF
V gene: TRBV27; D gene: TRBD1; clone size: -; J gene: TRBJ2-7; CDR3 length: 15; CDR3 DNA: TGTGCCAGCAGTCCAGCCCCGACAGGGTTGGGTGAGCAGTACTTC; CDR3 protein: CASSPAPTGLGEQYF
V gene: TRBV5-4; D gene: TRBD1; clone size: -; J gene: TRBJ2-5; CDR3 length: 19; CDR3 DNA: TGTGCCAGCAGCGACCCTGTCTATCCGCGGACAGGGGGCCAAGAGACCCAGTACTTC; CDR3 protein: CASSDPVYPRTGGQETQYF
V gene: TRBV19; D gene: -; clone size: -; J gene: TRBJ2-2; CDR3 length: 15; CDR3 DNA: TGTGCCAGTAGTATAGTAGGGCAGGGTCCCGGGGAGCTGTTTTTT; CDR3 protein: CASSIVGQGPGELFF
V gene: TRBV7-9; D gene: -; clone size: -; J gene: TRBJ1-6; CDR3 length: 14; CDR3 DNA: TGTGCCAGCAGCGTACAGGGTGAGGAGTCACCCCTCCACTTT; CDR3 protein: CASSVQGEESPLHF
V gene: TRBV29-1; D gene: TRBD1; clone size: -; J gene: TRBJ1-1; CDR3 length: 13; CDR3 DNA: TGCAGCGGCAGCAGGGGGACCAACACTGAAGCTTTCTTT; CDR3 protein: CSGSRGTNTEAFF